Listed here are 32 T cell receptor beta chains from one sample, sequenced in a study of shared clonotypes between healthy human individuals. Using immunoSEQ multiplex PCR, the repertoire was profiled, and TCRdb retains in-frame clones only, with some absent. In the table there are over a million clones, roughly 96% of which are singletons. Specimen: naive CD4+ T cells sorted from blood. The subset here: CD45RA+ positively selected. All receptors come from a man younger than 45 in good health.

Worth noting for this clone: Different DNA sequences within this sample yield the same CDR3. The V call is TRBV19, the J call TRBJ2-7; D is undetermined. Trimming stripped 2 bases from V and 3 bases from J, with 5 bases between. Germline V gene data show CDR1 as LNHDA and CDR2 as SQIVND (reference sequence). The CDR3 runs 12 residues. The CDR3 nucleotides read TGTGCCAGTAGTATACCGGGCTACGAGCAGTACTTC. Amino acids: CASSIPGYEQYF.

This chain links TRBV28 with TRBJ1-4; 10 bases map to TRBD1. Germline lookup yields CDR1 MDHEN and CDR2 SYDVKM. The length of the CDR3 is 14 residues. The V and J ends lost 5 bases and 6 bases, in that order; junction bases with no gene match: 3. The CDR3 DNA reads TGTGCCAGCAGTCGGACAGGGGGGGATGAAAAACTGTTTTTT. Translated, it gives CASSRTGGDEKLFF.

This chain links TRBV7-8 with TRBJ2-7; D is perhaps TRBD1 (5 bases). The ends were cut back, 1 base at V and 3 bases at J, with 19 bases in the middle. Germline assignment: CDR1 SGHVS and CDR2 FQNEAQ. This CDR3 spans 17 amino acids. The CDR3, as DNA: TGTGCCAGCAGCTTAGTTCTAGGGGCCCAGAAGGGCTACGAGCAGTACTTC. As protein: CASSLVLGAQKGYEQYF.

This chain connects TRBV7-2 to TRBJ2-7, with D perhaps given as TRBD1 or TRBD2 (5 bases each). With 2 bases removed from V and 7 bases from J, the gap between germline ends came to 21 bases. The germline V gene has CDR1 SGHTA and CDR2 FQGNSA. This CDR3 contains 16 residues. Here the CDR3 reads CASSLFPGREKGEQYF. The CDR3 DNA is TGTGCCAGCAGCTTATTCCCGGGCAGGGAGAAAGGGGAGCAGTACTTC.

This chain joins TRBV28 and TRBJ1-2; D is ambiguous. Trimming removed 2 bases at V and 8 bases at J, with 12 bases between. The CDR3 is made up of 13 amino acids. CDR1 is MDHEN and CDR2 is SYDVKM in the germline V gene. The CDR3 coding sequence is TGTGCCAGCAGTTTACACGGCCCCGGCGGCTACACCTTC. This encodes CASSLHGPGGYTF.

The V and J genes are TRBV20-1 and TRBJ2-7; D gene uncertain. The germline V and J ends were trimmed by 3 bases and 10 bases, with 13 bases remaining between them. The CDR3 has 11 amino acids. The germline gives CDR1 DFQATT, CDR2 SNEGSKA (reference sequence). CDR3 bases: TGCAGTGCTAGCGCGGTCCTACACCAGTACTTC. Translation: CSASAVLHQYF.

V usage is TRBV28 and J usage is TRBJ1-2, with D unclear. The CDR3 consists of 15 residues. Deletions cut 4 bases from V and 1 base from J, with 13 bases between. CDR1 is MDHEN and CDR2 is SYDVKM in the germline V gene. The CDR3 coding sequence is TGTGCCAGCAGTTCCGACTGGAGGCTTAACTATGGCTACACCTTC. It codes for CASSSDWRLNYGYTF.

The chain carries TRBV6-1 and TRBJ2-1; D is uncertain. V was cut by 6 bases and J by 6 bases, with 9 bases left in between. The CDR3 is 12 residues long. In germline, CDR1 is MNHNS, CDR2 SASEGT. The CDR3 DNA sequence: TGTGCCAGCAGCCGTTATGCCAATGAGCAGTTCTTC. Its protein is CASSRYANEQFF.

CDR3 in amino acids: CASRRTEGSSYEQYF. CDR3 nucleotide sequence: TGTGCCAGCAGAAGAACTGAGGGGAGCTCCTACGAGCAGTACTTC. The V and J genes are TRBV6-5 and TRBJ2-7, with D perhaps matching TRBD1 or TRBD2 (5 bases each). Germline loops: CDR1 MNHEY, CDR2 SVGAGI. CDR3 size: 15 residues. V was pared by 6 bases and J by 0 bases, with 15 bases between.

This chain joins TRBV5-4 and TRBJ2-3, with D perhaps matching TRBD1 (6 bases). V lost 2 bases to trimming and J lost 5 bases, with 15 bases between them. The length of the CDR3 is 15 residues. Per the germline V gene, CDR1 is SGHNT and CDR2 is YYREEE (reference sequence). Written as DNA, the CDR3 is TGTGCCAGCAGCTTAGCTCAGGGGAATAGAGATACGCAGTATTTT. It is translated as CASSLAQGNRDTQYF.

The V and J genes are TRBV14 and TRBJ2-1; D is possibly TRBD2 (7 bases). Deletions cut 5 bases from V and 9 bases from J, with 17 bases between. The CDR3 sequence is 14 residues long. Germline V CDR1 and CDR2: SGHDN, FVKESK. The CDR3 coding sequence is TGTGCCAGCAGCATCAGTGCGGGGGCCGGTGAGCAGTTCTTC. Translation: CASSISAGAGEQFF. Full variable domain (rest looked up from reference TRBV14 and TRBJ2-1): EAGVTQFPSHSVIEKGQTVTLRCDPISGHDNLYWYRRVMGKEIKFLLHFVKESKQDESGMPNNRFLAERTGGTYSTLKVQPAELEDSGVYFCASSISAGAGEQFFGPGTRLTVL.

The chain joins TRBV7-9 to TRBJ2-5; D ambiguous. Per the germline V gene, CDR1 is SEHNR and CDR2 is FQNEAQ (reference sequence). The CDR3 has 14 residues. Trimming took 0 bases from V and 5 from J, leaving 10 bases between them. CDR3 loop: CASSLAVGWETQYF. The CDR3 DNA sequence: TGTGCCAGCAGCTTAGCGGTGGGCTGGGAGACCCAGTACTTC.

As to this clone: The sample holds other DNA sequences that translate to the same CDR3. J is TRBJ2-1 and V is TRBV5-1; TRBD2 matches 10 bases. Germline values: CDR1 SGHRS, CDR2 YFSETQ. CDR3 length equals 15 residues. After removal of 0 bases from V and 6 bases from J, the junction contained 3 bases not matched to a gene. The CDR3 DNA is TGCGCCAGCAGCTTGGCCCTAGCGGGAGTCAATGAGCAGTTCTTC. Translating gives CASSLALAGVNEQFF.

The gene calls are TRBV18 and TRBJ1-1; 7 positions match TRBD1. Germline assignment: CDR1 KGHSH and CDR2 LQKENI. Trimming removed 4 bases from V and 1 base from J; junction bases left unmatched: 6. The CDR3 extends over 15 amino acids. Written as DNA, the CDR3 is TGTGCCAGCTCACAGTCGGGACAGAGGAACACTGAAGCTTTCTTT. Amino acid sequence: CASSQSGQRNTEAFF.

This sequence joins TRBV7-9 and TRBJ2-7; D ambiguous. The CDR3 loop spans 14 amino acids. V lost 3 bases, J lost 1 base, and 10 bases lay in between. The germline CDR1 and CDR2 sequences are SEHNR and FQNEAQ (reference sequence). CDR3: CASSFSGLSYEQYF. In DNA form, the CDR3 reads TGTGCCAGCAGCTTTTCGGGCCTTTCCTACGAGCAGTACTTC.

The rearrangement joins TRBV2 to TRBJ2-3; D call uncertain. This CDR3 is 14 amino acids long. Trimming stripped 5 bases from V and 0 bases from J, with 9 bases between. Germline V gene lookup returns CDR1 SNHLY and CDR2 FYNNEI. CDR3 DNA sequence: TGTGCCAGCAGTTTGGGGTTGAGCACAGATACGCAGTATTTT. Translating gives CASSLGLSTDTQYF.

The J gene is TRBJ2-1, the V gene TRBV2; 9 bases are shared with TRBD2. CDR1 and CDR2 from the germline V gene are SNHLY and FYNNEI. V shed 2 bases, J shed 9 bases, and the junction held 5 bases outside the gene matches. This CDR3 is built from 14 residues. CDR3 region: CASSERAGGGEQFF. CDR3 nucleotides: TGTGCCAGCAGTGAACGAGCGGGAGGCGGTGAGCAGTTCTTC.

V usage is TRBV4-3 and J usage is TRBJ1-2; D not certain. The V end was cut by 0 bases, the J end by 8 bases, with 16 bases between. Germline V lookup: CDR1 LGHNA, CDR2 YSLEER. This CDR3 comprises 15 residues. CDR3 sequence reads: CASSQDSTETVGYTF. Written as DNA, the CDR3 is TGCGCCAGCAGCCAAGATAGTACAGAGACCGTGGGCTACACCTTC.

This clone was observed once. Other DNA sequences from this sample encode an identical CDR3 as well. This sequence joins TRBV5-6 and TRBJ1-4; TRBD1 agrees at 7 bases. Germline CDR1 reads SGHDT; CDR2 reads YYEEEE. This CDR3 is 14 amino acids long. V trimming: 0 bases; J trimming: 8 bases; junction bases outside the gene matches: 4. CDR3 in amino acids: CASSLAGGGEKLFF. The CDR3 DNA reads TGTGCCAGCAGCTTGGCAGGGGGTGGCGAAAAACTGTTTTTT.

The rearrangement links TRBV5-6 to TRBJ2-6; D gene ambiguous. Germline CDR1 SGHDT, CDR2 YYEEEE. V was shortened by 9 bases and J by 1 base, with 8 bases between the two germline ends. The CDR3 length is 13 residues. CDR3 amino acids: CATRISGANVLTF. The DNA of the CDR3 is TGTGCCACCAGAATTTCTGGGGCCAACGTCCTGACTTTC.

V and J are TRBV5-1 and TRBJ2-7; 7 bases map to TRBD2. V dropped 5 bases and J dropped 5; count of bases not matched to a gene: 7. Germline CDR1 is SGHRS and CDR2 is YFSETQ. The CDR3 is 13 residues long. The CDR3 is CASSSSGIDEQYF. DNA of the CDR3: TGCGCCAGCAGTTCAAGCGGGATTGACGAGCAGTACTTC. The whole variable domain, filled in from reference TRBV5-1 and TRBJ2-7, reads KAGVTQTPRYLIKTRGQQVTLSCSPISGHRSVSWYQQTPGQGLQFLFEYFSETQRNKGNFPGRFSGRQFSNSRSEMNVSTLELGDSALYLCASSSSGIDEQYFGPGTRLTVT.

The chain recombines TRBV6-1 with TRBJ2-3; tentatively, D is TRBD1 or TRBD2 (5 bases each). Trimming pared 5 bases from V and 0 bases from J, leaving 12 bases between. The CDR3 loop spans 15 amino acids. Germline V gives CDR1 MNHNS, CDR2 SASEGT. DNA for the CDR3: TGTGCCAGCAGTACCCGGGACGCAAGCACAGATACGCAGTATTTT. Its translation: CASSTRDASTDTQYF.

This chain links TRBV7-9 with TRBJ2-5; D ambiguous. The germline V and J ends were trimmed by 1 base and 4 bases, with 19 bases remaining between them. Germline CDR1 SEHNR, CDR2 FQNEAQ (reference sequence). The CDR3 is 17 residues long. The CDR3 coding sequence is TGTGCCAGCAGCTTAGGGCGCGTCGGTAGGGTAGTAGAGACCCAGTACTTC. This sequence encodes CASSLGRVGRVVETQYF.

This sequence joins TRBV7-9 and TRBJ2-7, with D unresolved. Germline V CDR1 and CDR2: SEHNR, FQNEAQ (reference sequence). V gave up 7 bases and J gave up 5 bases, with 9 bases separating them. This CDR3 has 11 amino acids. In DNA form, the CDR3 reads TGTGCCAGCACCCAAGGTCACGAGCAGTACTTC. As protein: CASTQGHEQYF. The entire variable domain, with the rest obtained from reference TRBV7-9 and TRBJ2-7, is as follows: DTGVSQNPRHKITKRGQNVTFRCDPISEHNRLYWYRQTLGQGPEFLTYFQNEAQLEKSRLLSDRFSAERPKGSFSTLEIQRTEQGDSAMYLCASTQGHEQYFGPGTRLTVT.

The rearrangement uses TRBV9 and TRBJ2-3; D perhaps matches TRBD2 (6 bases). V gave up 3 bases and J gave up 4 bases, with 15 bases separating them. Germline CDR1 reads SGDLS; CDR2 reads YYNGEE. This CDR3 is 15 amino acids long. The CDR3 loop reads CASSALREFADTQYF. The CDR3 nucleotides read TGTGCCAGCAGCGCTTTACGGGAGTTCGCAGATACGCAGTATTTT.

The chain couples TRBV6-4 to TRBJ1-1; D not resolved. The CDR3 is 13 amino acids. The V gene lost 0 bases and the J gene lost 3 bases, with 5 bases spanning the gap. CDR1 MRHNA and CDR2 SNTAGT come from the germline V gene. The CDR3 protein is CASSDSYYTEAFF. CDR3 nucleotide sequence: TGTGCCAGCAGTGACTCATATTACACTGAAGCTTTCTTT.

The rearrangement uses TRBV6-5 and TRBJ1-4; D call uncertain. V lost 0 bases and J lost 8, with 7 bases in between. The CDR3 is 13 amino acids. CDR1 and CDR2 from the germline V gene are MNHEY and SVGAGI. The CDR3 DNA reads as TGTGCCAGCAGTTACTCTGGGAGGGAAAAACTGTTTTTT. It translates to CASSYSGREKLFF.

The chain has TRBV4-3 and TRBJ1-2, with D tentatively TRBD1 (5 bases). The germline CDR1 and CDR2 sequences are LGHNA and YSLEER. The CDR3 length is 15 residues. Trimming cost V 1 base and J 6 bases, with 15 bases left between them. DNA of the CDR3: TGCGCCAGCAGCCAAGTCGGGCGGGGGATGGATGGCTACACCTTC. Its translation is CASSQVGRGMDGYTF.

In nucleotides, the CDR3 is TGTGCCAGCAGCGCTACAGGGACTAGGGGCTACACCTTC. Encoded protein: CASSATGTRGYTF. This sequence joins TRBV27 and TRBJ1-2, with D possibly being TRBD1 (6 bases). Germline V gene sequence: CDR1 MNHEY, CDR2 SMNVEV (reference sequence). This CDR3 has 13 amino acids. The germline V and J ends were trimmed by 6 bases and 8 bases, with 16 bases remaining between them.

This rearrangement joins TRBV5-6 to TRBJ2-1; D is unclear. This CDR3 contains 13 residues. V lost 1 base to trimming and J lost 9 bases, with 11 bases between them. Per germline, CDR1 SGHDT and CDR2 YYEEEE. The CDR3 region has the DNA TGTGCCAGCAGCTTGTCGGGTCAGCGTGAGCAGTTCTTC. It is translated as CASSLSGQREQFF.

V usage is TRBV5-1 and J usage is TRBJ2-2; possibly TRBD2 for D (6 bases). This CDR3 comprises 16 residues. Trimming removed 6 bases at V and 3 bases at J, with 18 bases between. From germline, CDR1 is SGHRS and CDR2 YFSETQ. The CDR3 DNA is TGCGCCAGCACTCGAACGAGCGGGCGAGACACCGGGGAGCTGTTTTTT. Its protein product is CASTRTSGRDTGELFF.

This sequence joins TRBV2 and TRBJ2-1; TRBD2 might be the D (6 bases). The CDR3 totals 14 residues. V was cut by 8 bases and J by 1 base, with 12 bases left in between. Germline CDR1 and CDR2: SNHLY and FYNNEI. The CDR3 is CASGTYLSYNEQFF. The DNA of the CDR3 is TGTGCCAGCGGGACTTACCTATCCTACAATGAGCAGTTCTTC.